The 23 T cell receptor beta chains below come from one sample, sequenced in a study of T-cell memory formation after mild COVID-19. Using its own MiXCR run on the 5' RACE reads, TCRdb lists one record per CDR3 protein. This table has some 120,000 distinct CDR3 sequences, 5% to 6.5% appearing once. Specimen: PBMCs or a T cell subset sorted from them (not recorded which). The receptors shown here come from an adult woman who had mild COVID-19 (a few samples of this study predate the infection). Cell type and time point are not known.

This chain joins TRBV7-3 and TRBJ1-1, with D perhaps TRBD1 (6 bases). The CDR3 sequence is 13 residues long. Germline V lookup: CDR1 SGHTA, CDR2 FQGTGA. The V end was cut by 2 bases, the J end by 5 bases, with 9 bases between. CDR3: CASSLLGTTEAFF. The CDR3 DNA is TGTGCCAGCAGCTTATTGGGGACAACTGAAGCTTTCTTT. The full variable domain, rest sourced from reference TRBV7-3 and TRBJ1-1, is GAGVSQTPSNKVTEKGKYVELRCDPISGHTALYWYRQSLGQGPEFLIYFQGTGAADDSGLPNDRFFAVRPEGSVSTLKIQRTERGDSAVYLCASSLLGTTEAFFGQGTRLTVV.

This clonotype has more than one count but fewer than ten. The chain employs TRBV19 and TRBJ2-2, with 10 bases aligning to TRBD2. The CDR3 is made up of 17 amino acids. Germline values: CDR1 LNHDA, CDR2 SQIVND (reference sequence). Unmatched junction bases numbered 9, after V lost 6 bases and J lost 2 bases. The CDR3 protein is CASRRGSGRSNTGELFF. In DNA, the CDR3 is TGTGCCAGTAGGCGGGGTAGCGGGAGGTCTAACACCGGGGAGCTGTTTTTT.

This chain links TRBV4-1 with TRBJ1-4, with D unresolved. Germline V lookup: CDR1 MGHRA, CDR2 YSYEKL. V lost 0 bases and J 2 bases, leaving 13 bases between the germline ends. CDR3 length equals 17 residues. The CDR3, as DNA: TGCGCCAGCAGCCAAGATCCCGTCGAGCGGACTAATGAAAAACTGTTTTTT. Translating gives CASSQDPVERTNEKLFF.

This clonotype was counted many times. The chain recombines TRBV12-3 or TRBV12-4 with TRBJ2-5; TRBD2 agrees at 8 bases. V trimming: 3 bases; J trimming: 7 bases; junction bases outside the gene matches: 4. The CDR3 consists of 13 residues. The CDR3, as DNA: TGTGCCAGCAGTTTCGGGGGGGTTCGGACCCAGTACTTC. Translating it yields CASSFGGVRTQYF.

The J gene is TRBJ2-1, the V gene TRBV2; D is unresolved. CDR3 length equals 13 residues. V lost 2 bases, J lost 5 bases, and 7 bases lay in between. CDR1 is SNHLY and CDR2 is FYNNEI in the germline V gene. The CDR3 loop is CASSESSHNEQFF. CDR3 coding DNA: TGTGCCAGCAGTGAAAGTTCTCACAATGAGCAGTTCTTC.

This clonotype appeared a few times. The V and J genes are TRBV7-2 and TRBJ1-2, with 8 bases aligning to TRBD1. This CDR3 contains 14 residues. Per germline, CDR1 SGHTA and CDR2 FQGNSA. V was pared by 5 bases and J by 2 bases, with 4 bases of the junction left unmatched. The DNA for the CDR3 is TGTGCCAGCAGCCCAGACAGGGGAAACTATGGCTACACCTTC. This translates into CASSPDRGNYGYTF.

The chain links TRBV11-2 to TRBJ1-2, with D perhaps matching TRBD1 (6 bases). Germline CDR1 is SGHAT and CDR2 is FQNNGV. V was clipped by 5 bases and J by 1 base, with 14 bases between them. The CDR3 spans 15 residues. The CDR3 DNA sequence: TGTGCCAGCAGCCCGCAAGGGGGACTTAACTATGGCTACACCTTC. This codes for CASSPQGGLNYGYTF.

This clonotype was observed a few times. The rearrangement joins TRBV12-3 or TRBV12-4 to TRBJ2-3; the D is unclear. This CDR3 has 16 amino acids. V was cut by 5 bases and J by 1 base, with 16 bases left in between. Here the CDR3 reads CASSHRGTLRTDTQYF. The CDR3 DNA reads TGTGCCAGCAGTCACCGCGGTACGCTGCGCACAGATACGCAGTATTTT.

The V and J genes are TRBV12-3 or TRBV12-4 and TRBJ1-6, with 7 bases lining up with TRBD1. This CDR3 has 15 residues. The trim removed 5 bases at V and 7 bases at J, leaving 8 bases unmatched. The DNA for the CDR3 is TGTGCCAGCAGTAGTCCCGGGACAGCAAATTCACCCCTCCACTTT. Protein product: CASSSPGTANSPLHF.

The rearrangement uses TRBV12-3 or TRBV12-4 and TRBJ1-1, with D possibly matching TRBD1 (6 bases). CDR3 length: 12 amino acids. Trimming removed 9 bases at V and 3 bases at J, with 11 bases between. The CDR3 nucleotides are TGTGCCAGTACAGGGTGGGACACTGAAGCTTTCTTT. Translated: CASTGWDTEAFF.

This clonotype occurred many times. The J gene is TRBJ1-2, the V gene TRBV12-5; 8 bases fit TRBD1. The CDR3 sequence is 13 residues long. The V gene's germline CDR1 is LGHNT and CDR2 FRNRAP. Trimming removed 0 bases from V and 8 bases from J; junction bases left unmatched: 2. Written as DNA, the CDR3 is TGTGCTAGTGGTTTGGTCGGGACAGGCGGCTACACCTTC. It codes for CASGLVGTGGYTF.

This clonotype was counted many times. The chain employs TRBV27 and TRBJ1-2; the match to TRBD1 covers 10 bases. Trimming at V came to 7 bases and at J to 0 bases, leaving 8 bases not matched to a gene. CDR1 and CDR2 (germline): MNHEY, SMNVEV (reference sequence). The CDR3 consists of 16 residues. CDR3 residues: CASNPGQGRANYGYTF. CDR3 DNA: TGTGCCAGCAATCCGGGACAGGGGAGAGCTAACTATGGCTACACCTTC.

This clonotype was picked up a small number of times. The CDR3 loop reads CASSQQTSGSSYEQYF. CDR3 bases: TGTGCCAGCAGCCAACAGACTAGCGGGAGCTCCTACGAGCAGTACTTC. The chain is built from TRBV4-2 and TRBJ2-7; 12 bases are shared with TRBD2. The germline CDR1 and CDR2 sequences are LGHNA and YNFKEQ. The CDR3 covers 16 residues. Trimming at V came to 2 bases and at J to 0 bases, leaving 2 bases not matched to a gene.

This clonotype was recorded at least ten times. The chain carries TRBV7-8 and TRBJ2-3; a weak D match, TRBD1 (7 bases). The CDR3 length is 15 residues. V lost 5 bases, J lost 8 bases, and 20 bases lay in between. Looked up from germline, CDR1 is SGHVS and CDR2 is FQNEAQ. CDR3 nucleotide sequence: TGTGCCAGCAGCCCCTATGACAGGGTCGGGAGTACGCAGTATTTT. Translation gives CASSPYDRVGSTQYF.

The CDR3 here is CASSVEAAAEAFF. As DNA, the CDR3 is TGTGCCAGCAGCGTAGAAGCGGCTGCTGAAGCTTTCTTT. The V call is TRBV9, the J call TRBJ1-1; unclear D gene. CDR1 and CDR2 from the germline V gene are SGDLS and YYNGEE. The CDR3 contains 13 residues. V lost 0 bases to trimming and J lost 6 bases, with 9 bases between them.

This clonotype has ten or more counts. The chain joins TRBV5-1 to TRBJ1-2; 11 bases are a match to TRBD1. The CDR3 runs to 15 residues. The trim removed 4 bases at V and 8 bases at J, leaving 10 bases unmatched. Germline V gene sequence: CDR1 SGHRS, CDR2 YFSETQ. CDR3 loop: CASSGGRTGGGGYTF. In nucleotides, the CDR3 is TGCGCCAGCAGCGGGGGCCGGACAGGGGGCGGCGGCTACACCTTC.

This clonotype was detected only a few times. The V call is TRBV2, the J call TRBJ1-5, with D possibly TRBD1 on 6 matching bases. Germline assignment: CDR1 SNHLY and CDR2 FYNNEI. The ends were cut back, 3 bases at V and 6 bases at J, with 12 bases in the middle. This CDR3 has 14 residues. The CDR3 spells CASSDTGLSQPQHF. The CDR3 coding sequence is TGTGCCAGCAGTGATACAGGGTTGTCTCAGCCCCAGCATTTT.

The rearrangement links TRBV6-5 to TRBJ2-7, with 8 bases fitting TRBD1. Germline V gene sequence: CDR1 MNHEY, CDR2 SVGAGI. The V gene end was trimmed by 4 bases and the J gene end by 1 base; junction bases not matched to a gene: 9. The length of the CDR3 is 16 residues. The CDR3 here is CASSSLGQGGSYEQYF. CDR3 nucleotide sequence: TGTGCCAGCAGTTCCCTCGGACAGGGAGGTTCCTACGAGCAGTACTTC.

Only a few counts were recorded for this clonotype. This chain links TRBV2 with TRBJ2-1; 10 nucleotides match TRBD2. Per germline, CDR1 SNHLY and CDR2 FYNNEI. There are 16 residues in the CDR3. V shed 3 bases, J shed 5 bases, and the junction held 7 bases outside the gene matches. The CDR3 sequence is CASSDPQGLANNEQFF. The CDR3 DNA sequence: TGTGCCAGCAGTGACCCGCAGGGACTAGCGAACAATGAGCAGTTCTTC.

This clonotype was seen at least ten times. The chain couples TRBV5-1 to TRBJ2-3, with unresolved D. The germline V gene encodes CDR1 SGHRS and CDR2 YFSETQ. V lost 2 bases, J lost 0 bases, and 4 bases lay in between. This CDR3 is built from 13 residues. The CDR3 DNA follows: TGCGCCAGCAGCTTCGGGAGCACAGATACGCAGTATTTT. Its translation: CASSFGSTDTQYF.

In its sample, this clonotype was seen many times. V gene TRBV12-3 or TRBV12-4 combines with J gene TRBJ2-3; 8 bases fit TRBD2. The CDR3 extends over 15 amino acids. J lost 3 bases, V lost 10 bases, and 12 bases had no gene match. CDR3 in DNA: TGTGCCACCCTAGCGGGTCTCTACGAGACAGATACGCAGTATTTT. It codes for CATLAGLYETDTQYF.

In its sample, this clonotype was seen many times. The chain carries TRBV10-3 and TRBJ2-3; no definite D call. This CDR3 comprises 14 residues. Deletions cut 4 bases from V and 3 bases from J, with 11 bases between. In germline, CDR1 is ENHRY, CDR2 SYGVKD. Here the CDR3 DNA reads TGTGCCATCAGTGTTGGCTCGACAACAGATACGCAGTATTTT. This sequence encodes CAISVGSTTDTQYF.

Ten or more counts support this clonotype. The genes are TRBV29-1 and TRBJ2-7; weak D call: TRBD1 (6 bases). Trimming stripped 6 bases from V and 4 bases from J, with 10 bases between. The CDR3 contains 11 residues. Per germline, CDR1 SQVTM and CDR2 ANQGSEA. This CDR3 is CSVLQGYEQYF. The DNA for the CDR3 is TGCAGCGTCCTACAGGGTTACGAGCAGTACTTC.